This is a list of T cell receptor beta chains from one sample in a study of shared clonotypes between healthy human individuals. The repertoire was sequenced with immunoSEQ multiplex PCR; TCRdb's copy has only in-frame clones and lacks some. The sample shows about 2 million clones, over 85% of them seen only once. Sequences were obtained from naive CD8+ T cells sorted from blood. The receptors come from a man younger than 35 in good health. The CDR3 runs from the conserved cysteine through the conserved F or W. A D gene is named only where the DNA matches it firmly. Size values are once, few and many counts, or a class for expanded clones, and some rows have none.

TGCGCCAGCAGCTTCAACGATTACAATGAGCAGTTCTTC,CASSFNDYNEQFF,TRBJ2-1,.,.,TRBV5-1
TGCGCCAGCAGCCAAGATGGGGGGATCTATGGCTACACCTTC,CASSQDGGIYGYTF,TRBJ1-2,.,.,TRBV4-3
TGTGCCAGCAGCTCGCGGACAGGGAACTATGGCTACACCTTC,CASSSRTGNYGYTF,TRBJ1-2,.,TRBD1,TRBV11-2
TGTGCCAGCAACCAGCGCCTCCTTGCCTACGAGCAGTACTTC,CASNQRLLAYEQYF,TRBJ2-7,once,.,TRBV11-2
TGTGCCAGCAGTTCAGAAGGACTCACTGGGTACACCTTC,CASSSEGLTGYTF,TRBJ1-2,.,.,TRBV28
TGCGCCAGCAGCTGGACTAGCGGGACTGGTGAGCAGTTCTTC,CASSWTSGTGEQFF,TRBJ2-1,.,TRBD2,TRBV5-1
TGTGCCAGCAGCGTCAGCGGCGCCAATCAGCCCCAGCATTTT,CASSVSGANQPQHF,TRBJ1-5,.,.,TRBV9
TGTGCCAGCAGTTCCTCTGATGGAAACACCATATATTTT,CASSSSDGNTIYF,TRBJ1-3,.,.,TRBV27
TGCAGCGTTGTGAGCGGGGGCCCCTACAATGAGCAGTTCTTC,CSVVSGGPYNEQFF,TRBJ2-1,.,TRBD2,TRBV29-1
TGTGCCATCAGTGAGTCTTTCGGGACAGGGACCACAGATACGCAGTATTTT,CAISESFGTGTTDTQYF,TRBJ2-3,.,TRBD1,TRBV10-3
TGCGCCAGCAGCCAAGCAGCGGGGGGGCTGGAGACCCAGTACTTC,CASSQAAGGLETQYF,TRBJ2-5,.,TRBD2,TRBV4-1
TGTGCCAGCAGCCCCTCTAGCGAGGGGAACACTGAAGCTTTCTTT,CASSPSSEGNTEAFF,TRBJ1-1,.,.,TRBV13
TGTGCCAGCAGCGACCCCCCGGGACTAGCGGGGGCTAGCTCCTACAATGAGCAGTTCTTC,CASSDPPGLAGASSYNEQFF,TRBJ2-1,.,TRBD2,TRBV9
TGCGCCAGCAGCCAGGCACCGGGGAACTCCTACGAGCAGTACTTC,CASSQAPGNSYEQYF,TRBJ2-7,.,.,TRBV4-3
TGTGCCAGCAGCTTCCTACCGGGACCCAGCGGTGAAAAACTGTTTTTT,CASSFLPGPSGEKLFF,TRBJ1-4,.,.,TRBV7-9
TGTGCCAGCAGTTTTCATTCTAGCGAGACCTACGAGCAGTACTTC,CASSFHSSETYEQYF,TRBJ2-7,.,.,TRBV27
TGTGCCAGCAGTGACGAGCGGGAGGGCCTTGGTAATGAGCAGTTCTTC,CASSDEREGLGNEQFF,TRBJ2-1,.,TRBD2,TRBV2
TGCGCCAGCACCCGTTCAGGGGGGGGAGATGGCTACACCTTC,CASTRSGGGDGYTF,TRBJ1-2,.,TRBD1,TRBV5-1
TGCGCCAGCAGCCAACTAGCGGGGGCGTCCGTCGCAGATACGCAGTATTTT,CASSQLAGASVADTQYF,TRBJ2-3,.,TRBD2,TRBV4-1
TGTGCCAGCAGCCGAACCGTGGTCTCCTACAATGAGCAGTTCTTC,CASSRTVVSYNEQFF,TRBJ2-1,.,.,TRBV5-6
TGTGCCAGTAGTATGGTTTTGGGGTTGGTAGAGACCCAGTACTTC,CASSMVLGLVETQYF,TRBJ2-5,.,.,TRBV19
TGTGCCAGCAGCTTGGGACTAGCGGAGTGGGGCTCCTACAATGAGCAGTTCTTC,CASSLGLAEWGSYNEQFF,TRBJ2-1,.,TRBD2,TRBV5-6
TGTGCCAGCAGTGCGCGACTAGGAGATACGCAGTATTTT,CASSARLGDTQYF,TRBJ2-3,.,.,TRBV28
TGCGCCAGCAGCTTGTGGTTGGGAGATACGCAGTATTTT,CASSLWLGDTQYF,TRBJ2-3,.,.,TRBV5-1
TGTGCCAGCAGTGATTACAGGGAATCCACAACTAATGAAAAACTGTTTTTT,CASSDYRESTTNEKLFF,TRBJ1-4,.,.,TRBV6-1
TGTGCCAGCAGTCCGGATGGGCTAGCGGGATCGTCTGCGGATACGCAGTATTTT,CASSPDGLAGSSADTQYF,TRBJ2-3,.,TRBD2,TRBV27
TGTGCCAGCAGCGTACTCTTGAACACCGGGGAGCTGTTTTTT,CASSVLLNTGELFF,TRBJ2-2,.,.,TRBV9
TGTGCCAACAAGACAGACCGAACAGCGGAGAATGAGCAGTTCTTC,CANKTDRTAENEQFF,TRBJ2-1,.,.,TRBV21-1
TGTGCCAGCAGCTTAGTGCTAGCGGCTGGTGGGACCCAGTACTTC,CASSLVLAAGGTQYF,TRBJ2-5,.,TRBD2,TRBV7-9
TGTGCCAGCAGCGTCGGGACAATCGGATCTTTCGGCTATGGCTACACCTTC,CASSVGTIGSFGYGYTF,TRBJ1-2,.,.,TRBV9